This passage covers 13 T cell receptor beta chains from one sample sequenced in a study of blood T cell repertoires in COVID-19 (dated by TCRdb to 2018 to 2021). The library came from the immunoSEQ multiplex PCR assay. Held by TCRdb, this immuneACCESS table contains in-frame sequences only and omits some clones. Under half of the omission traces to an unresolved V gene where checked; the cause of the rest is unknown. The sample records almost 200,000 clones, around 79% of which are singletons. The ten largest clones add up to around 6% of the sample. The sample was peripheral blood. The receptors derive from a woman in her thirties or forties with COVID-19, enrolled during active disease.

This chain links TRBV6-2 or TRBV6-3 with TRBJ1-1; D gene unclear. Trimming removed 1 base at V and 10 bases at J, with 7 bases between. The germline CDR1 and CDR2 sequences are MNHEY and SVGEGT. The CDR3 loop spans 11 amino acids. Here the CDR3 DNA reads TGTGCCAGCAGTTACTTGGGAGCAGCTTTCTTT. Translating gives CASSYLGAAFF.

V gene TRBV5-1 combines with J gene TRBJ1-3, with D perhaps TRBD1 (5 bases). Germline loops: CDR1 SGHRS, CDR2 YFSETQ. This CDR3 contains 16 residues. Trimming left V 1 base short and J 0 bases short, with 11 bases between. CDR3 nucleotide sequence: TGCGCCAGCAGCTTGTCGACAGACCTCTCTGGAAACACCATATATTTT. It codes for CASSLSTDLSGNTIYF.

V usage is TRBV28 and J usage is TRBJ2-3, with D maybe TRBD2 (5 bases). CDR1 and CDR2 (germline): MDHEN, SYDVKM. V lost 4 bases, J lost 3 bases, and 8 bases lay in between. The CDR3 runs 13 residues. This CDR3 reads CASSSEETDTQYF. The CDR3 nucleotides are TGTGCCAGCAGTTCGGAGGAGACAGATACGCAGTATTTT. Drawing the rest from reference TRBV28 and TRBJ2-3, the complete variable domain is DVKVTQSSRYLVKRTGEKVFLECVQDMDHENMFWYRQDPGLGLRLIYFSYDVKMKEKGDIPEGYSVSREKKERFSLILESASTNQTSMYLCASSSEETDTQYFGPGTRLTVL.

Written as DNA, the CDR3 is TGTGCCAGCAGCTTGCGGCGAGCGGGGGGGCACAATGAGCAGTTCTTC. It encodes CASSLRRAGGHNEQFF. This chain uses TRBV5-6 with TRBJ2-1; 10 nucleotides agree with TRBD2. Germline-derived CDR1 and CDR2 are SGHDT and YYEEEE. The CDR3 sequence is 16 residues long. Unmatched junction bases numbered 6, after V lost 1 base and J lost 5 bases.

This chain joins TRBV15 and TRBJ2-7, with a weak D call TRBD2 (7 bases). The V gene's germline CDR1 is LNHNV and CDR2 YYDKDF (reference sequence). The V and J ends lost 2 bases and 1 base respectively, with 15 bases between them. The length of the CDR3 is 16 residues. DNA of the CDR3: TGTGCCACCAGCAGAACAGGGTGGGGGGGATCCTACGAGCAGTACTTC. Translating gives CATSRTGWGGSYEQYF.

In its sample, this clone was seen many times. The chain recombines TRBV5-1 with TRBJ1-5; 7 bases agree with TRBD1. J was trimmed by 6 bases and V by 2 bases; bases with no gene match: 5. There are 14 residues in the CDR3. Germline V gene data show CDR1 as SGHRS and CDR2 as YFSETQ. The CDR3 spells CASSLEGASQPQHF. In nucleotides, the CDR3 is TGCGCCAGCAGCTTAGAGGGGGCGAGTCAGCCCCAGCATTTT.

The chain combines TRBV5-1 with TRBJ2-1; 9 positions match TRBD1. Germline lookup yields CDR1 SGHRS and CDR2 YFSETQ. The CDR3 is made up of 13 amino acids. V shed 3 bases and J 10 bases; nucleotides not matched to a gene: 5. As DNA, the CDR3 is TGCGCCAGCAGCTGGGACAGGGTTGGAGAGCAGTTCTTC. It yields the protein CASSWDRVGEQFF. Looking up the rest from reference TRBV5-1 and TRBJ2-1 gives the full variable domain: KAGVTQTPRYLIKTRGQQVTLSCSPISGHRSVSWYQQTPGQGLQFLFEYFSETQRNKGNFPGRFSGRQFSNSRSEMNVSTLELGDSALYLCASSWDRVGEQFFGPGTRLTVL.

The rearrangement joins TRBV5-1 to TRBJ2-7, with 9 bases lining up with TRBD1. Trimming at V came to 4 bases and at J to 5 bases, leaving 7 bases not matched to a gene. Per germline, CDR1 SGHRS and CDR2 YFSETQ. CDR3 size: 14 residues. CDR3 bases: TGCGCCAGCAGCGGGGGACAGGGTTACGACGAGCAGTACTTC. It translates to CASSGGQGYDEQYF.

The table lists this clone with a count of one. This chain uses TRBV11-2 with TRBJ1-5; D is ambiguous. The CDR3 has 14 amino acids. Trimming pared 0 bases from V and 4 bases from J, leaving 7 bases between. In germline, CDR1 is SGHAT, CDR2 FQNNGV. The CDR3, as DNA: TGTGCCAGCAGCTTAGAAGGCAGGAATCAGCCCCAGCATTTT. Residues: CASSLEGRNQPQHF.

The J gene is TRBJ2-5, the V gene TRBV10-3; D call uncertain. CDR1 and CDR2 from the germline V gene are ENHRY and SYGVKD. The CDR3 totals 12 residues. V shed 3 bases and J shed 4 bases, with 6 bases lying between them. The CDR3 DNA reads TGTGCCATCAGTGAACCCGGAGAGACCCAGTACTTC. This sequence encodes CAISEPGETQYF.

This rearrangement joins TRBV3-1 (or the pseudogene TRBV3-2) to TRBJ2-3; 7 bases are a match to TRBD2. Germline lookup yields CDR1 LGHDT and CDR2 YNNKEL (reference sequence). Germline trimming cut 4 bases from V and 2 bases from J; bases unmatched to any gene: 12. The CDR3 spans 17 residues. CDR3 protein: CASSLSAGGLITDTQYF. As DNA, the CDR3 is TGTGCCAGCAGCCTTTCCGCCGGGGGACTAATCACAGATACGCAGTATTTT.

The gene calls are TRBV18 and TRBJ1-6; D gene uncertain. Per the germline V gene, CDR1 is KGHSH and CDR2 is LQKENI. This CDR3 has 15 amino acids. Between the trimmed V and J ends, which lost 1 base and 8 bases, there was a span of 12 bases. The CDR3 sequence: CASSPRAGPDSPLHF. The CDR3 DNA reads TGTGCCAGCTCACCACGGGCAGGCCCCGATTCACCCCTCCACTTT.

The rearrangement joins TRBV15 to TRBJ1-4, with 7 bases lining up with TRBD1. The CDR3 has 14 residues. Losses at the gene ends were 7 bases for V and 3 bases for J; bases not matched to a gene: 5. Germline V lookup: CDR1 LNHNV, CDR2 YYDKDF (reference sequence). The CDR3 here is CATTRGLSNEKLFF. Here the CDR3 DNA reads TGTGCCACCACTAGGGGGCTGTCTAATGAAAAACTGTTTTTT. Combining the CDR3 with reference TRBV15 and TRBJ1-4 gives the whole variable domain DAMVIQNPRYQVTQFGKPVTLSCSQTLNHNVMYWYQQKSSQAPKLLFHYYDKDFNNEADTPDNFQSRRPNTSFCFLDIRSPGLGDTAMYLCATTRGLSNEKLFFGSGTQLSVL.